What follows are 20 T cell receptor beta chains derived from one specimen sequenced in a study of metastatic and nonmetastatic thyroid tumors. From the PCR reads, TCRdb re-called clones with MiXCR. The sample includes 84,000 or so clones, around 9.2% of them seen just once. Every patient was untreated before thyroid surgery. Material for sequencing was blood. All receptors derive from a female donor with papillary thyroid cancer or a benign thyroid nodule (not recorded which). Some clones in this sample may be carry-over from other donors' samples.

This clone was detected many times. This sequence joins TRBV11-2 and TRBJ2-3; TRBD2 agrees at 8 bases. Per germline, CDR1 SGHAT and CDR2 FQNNGV. Unmatched junction bases numbered 6, after V lost 6 bases and J lost 1 base. The CDR3 is made up of 15 amino acids. CDR3 nucleotide sequence: TGTGCCAGCAGATTCACTAGCGGAGGCACAGATACGCAGTATTTT. Encoded protein: CASRFTSGGTDTQYF.

This chain uses TRBV9 with TRBJ2-7; maybe TRBD2 (7 bases). The germline CDR1 and CDR2 sequences are SGDLS and YYNGEE. V lost 0 bases to trimming and J lost 3 bases, with 22 bases between them. This CDR3 spans 18 amino acids. The CDR3 DNA sequence: TGTGCCAGCAGCGTAGCGGGGGGCGCCGGGGATGGGAACTACGAGCAGTACTTC. The encoded protein is CASSVAGGAGDGNYEQYF.

The chain employs TRBV18 and TRBJ2-5; 8 bases are shared with TRBD2. V trimming: 4 bases; J trimming: 2 bases; junction bases outside the gene matches: 6. CDR3 length: 15 residues. Germline CDR1 is KGHSH and CDR2 is LQKENI. The CDR3 loop reads CASSHSGGRQETQYF. In nucleotides, the CDR3 is TGTGCCAGCTCACACAGCGGGGGAAGACAAGAGACCCAGTACTTC.

This clone was observed a few times. One base away lies a much larger clone, so this may be a sequencing read error. The same CDR3 arises from other DNA sequences in this sample as well. The gene calls are TRBV2 and TRBJ2-5; no definite D call. Germline-derived CDR1 and CDR2 are SNHLY and FYNNEI. Trimming shortened V by 6 bases and J by 5 bases, and 16 bases separated the two germline ends. This CDR3 has 14 amino acids. CDR3 region: CASSAGSPGETQYF. In DNA, the CDR3 is TGTGCCAGCAGCGCAGGTTCCCCCGGGGAGACCCAGTACTTC. The complete variable domain, with remaining parts taken from reference TRBV2 and TRBJ2-5, reads EPEVTQTPSHQVTQMGQEVILRCVPISNHLYFYWYRQILGQKVEFLVSFYNNEISEKSEIFDDQFSVERPDGSNFTLKIRSTKLEDSAMYFCASSAGSPGETQYFGPGTRLLVL.

In its sample, this clone was seen many times. CDR3 DNA sequence: TGTGCCACCAGTGATTCAACCCGACACTGGCAGTACTTC. Its translation is CATSDSTRHWQYF. J is TRBJ2-7 and V is TRBV24-1; D remains ambiguous. Germline assignment: CDR1 KGHDR and CDR2 SFDVKD. The germline V and J ends were trimmed by 2 bases and 9 bases, with 13 bases remaining between them. The CDR3 spans 13 residues.

The table lists this clone with many counts. The chain carries TRBV12-3 or TRBV12-4 and TRBJ1-3; D is possibly TRBD1 (5 bases). CDR3 length: 18 amino acids. The V end was cut by 3 bases, the J end by 2 bases, with 20 bases between. CDR3: CASSLLSLLGRAGNTIYF. The CDR3 nucleotides are TGTGCCAGCAGTTTGCTTTCCCTCCTCGGCAGGGCTGGAAACACCATATATTTT.

This clone was detected ten times or more. The chain combines TRBV2 with TRBJ2-2; D is unclear. The V gene lost 5 bases and the J gene lost 5 bases, with 27 bases spanning the gap. CDR1 SNHLY and CDR2 FYNNEI come from the germline V gene. CDR3 length: 19 amino acids. CDR3 region: CASSRLIRLGPDRTGELFF. CDR3 nucleotide sequence: TGTGCCAGCAGTCGATTGATACGACTCGGGCCAGACCGTACCGGGGAGCTGTTTTTT.

This clone occurred many times. The genes are TRBV2 and TRBJ1-4; TRBD1 matches 8 bases. V dropped 6 bases and J dropped 4; count of bases not matched to a gene: 4. The CDR3 totals 14 residues. Germline V gene sequence: CDR1 SNHLY, CDR2 FYNNEI. The CDR3 nucleotides read TGTGCCAGCAGATGGACAGGGATTAATGAAAAACTGTTTTTT. Its translation is CASRWTGINEKLFF.

This clone was recorded at least ten times. Here the CDR3 reads CSAGPNNEQFF. Written as DNA, the CDR3 is TGCAGCGCTGGACCGAACAATGAGCAGTTCTTC. The chain employs TRBV29-1 and TRBJ2-1; D unclear. The CDR3 has 11 residues. With 7 bases removed from V and 5 bases from J, the gap between germline ends came to 9 bases. Germline CDR1 is SQVTM and CDR2 is ANQGSEA.

This clone has ten or more counts. Other DNA sequences in the same sample also yield this CDR3. The V call is TRBV20-1, the J call TRBJ1-6; D possibly corresponds to TRBD1 (5 bases). The germline CDR1 and CDR2 sequences are DFQATT and SNEGSKA (reference sequence). V dropped 5 bases and J dropped 6 bases, with 17 bases sitting between them. The length of the CDR3 is 15 residues. CDR3 in DNA: TGCAGTGCTCAAACAGGCCCCACCTCTAATTCACCCCTCCACTTT. This gives the protein CSAQTGPTSNSPLHF.

This clone was detected many times. The chain couples TRBV11-2 to TRBJ2-2, with 7 bases that match TRBD2. With 3 bases clipped from V and 6 bases from J, the junction kept 7 bases outside the gene matches. The CDR3 consists of 15 residues. Germline V gene lookup returns CDR1 SGHAT and CDR2 FQNNGV. CDR3 sequence reads: CASSFGGGLAGELFF. The CDR3 DNA follows: TGTGCCAGCAGCTTTGGGGGGGGATTGGCCGGGGAGCTGTTTTTT. Full variable domain (rest looked up from reference TRBV11-2 and TRBJ2-2): EAGVAQSPRYKIIEKRQSVAFWCNPISGHATLYWYQQILGQGPKLLIQFQNNGVVDDSQLPKDRFSAERLKGVDSTLKIQPAKLEDSAVYLCASSFGGGLAGELFFGEGSRLTVL.

This clone was recorded many times. The chain recombines TRBV11-3 with TRBJ2-7; either TRBD1 or TRBD2 may supply D (5 bases each). This CDR3 has 14 residues. Germline-derived CDR1 and CDR2 are SGHNT and YENEEA. The ends were cut back, 1 base at V and 2 bases at J, with 9 bases in the middle. The CDR3, as DNA: TGTGCCAGCAGCTTAGGGCAGGGACCCTACGAGCAGTACTTC. It yields the protein CASSLGQGPYEQYF.

The sample holds a few counts of this clone. This could be a read error, since a much larger clone is one nucleotide away. J is TRBJ2-7 and V is TRBV5-1; 7 positions agree with TRBD1. Germline CDR1 is SGHRS and CDR2 is YFSETQ. This CDR3 is built from 13 residues. The V and J ends lost 4 bases and 3 bases, in that order; junction bases with no gene match: 4. CDR3 sequence: CASSTGQYYEQYF. The CDR3 coding sequence is TGCGCCAGCAGCACGGGACAGTACTACGAGCAGTACTTC.

This clone was observed many times. The rearrangement links TRBV5-1 to TRBJ1-5; D is perhaps TRBD1 (5 bases). V lost 2 bases, J lost 5 bases, and 11 bases lay in between. The CDR3 runs to 14 residues. CDR1 and CDR2 (germline): SGHRS, YFSETQ. CDR3 loop: CASSFGGLDQPQHF. The CDR3 nucleotides read TGCGCCAGCAGCTTCGGGGGTCTGGATCAGCCCCAGCATTTT.

This clone was seen many times. V gene TRBV2 combines with J gene TRBJ2-5, with D uncertain. The germline CDR1 and CDR2 sequences are SNHLY and FYNNEI. V lost 5 bases to trimming and J lost 6 bases, with 7 bases between them. The CDR3 sequence is 11 residues long. The CDR3, as DNA: TGTGCCAGCAGTCCCAAGAAGACCCAGTACTTC. Its translation is CASSPKKTQYF.

Of note for this clone: Since a much larger clone is just one base distant, this may be a read error. The rearrangement uses TRBV5-1 and TRBJ1-1; 8 bases fit TRBD1. Germline values: CDR1 SGHRS, CDR2 YFSETQ. This CDR3 region has 15 residues. The ends lost 4 bases at V and 4 bases at J; junction bases unmatched: 9. CDR3 in amino acids: CASSMTGEACTEAFF. In DNA, the CDR3 is TGCGCCAGCAGCATGACAGGGGAGGCATGCACTGAAGCTTTCTTT. Full variable domain (missing parts from reference TRBV5-1 and TRBJ1-1): KAGVTQTPRYLIKTRGQQVTLSCSPISGHRSVSWYQQTPGQGLQFLFEYFSETQRNKGNFPGRFSGRQFSNSRSEMNVSTLELGDSALYLCASSMTGEACTEAFFGQGTRLTVV.

This clone was picked up many times. V is TRBV5-1 and J is TRBJ2-3; possibly TRBD1 for D (5 bases). CDR3 size: 14 residues. Trimming removed 7 bases at V and 6 bases at J, with 18 bases between. Germline V CDR1 and CDR2: SGHRS, YFSETQ. CDR3 coding DNA: TGCGCCAGCTCAGACAGCCTCCGGCGCGATACGCAGTATTTT. Its translation: CASSDSLRRDTQYF. The full variable domain, its missing parts supplied by reference TRBV5-1 and TRBJ2-3, is KAGVTQTPRYLIKTRGQQVTLSCSPISGHRSVSWYQQTPGQGLQFLFEYFSETQRNKGNFPGRFSGRQFSNSRSEMNVSTLELGDSALYLCASSDSLRRDTQYFGPGTRLTVL.

This clone showed up just a few times. V usage is TRBV13 and J usage is TRBJ1-2, with 8 bases aligning to TRBD1. V shed 1 base and J 4 bases; nucleotides not matched to a gene: 8. CDR3 length: 16 amino acids. Per the germline V gene, CDR1 is PRHDT and CDR2 is FYEKMQ (reference sequence). The CDR3 nucleotides read TGTGCCAGCAGCTTAGTGGGGCCAACAGGGGGCTATGGCTACACCTTC. Its protein product is CASSLVGPTGGYGYTF.

Comments on this clone: An end of the junction does not agree with germline; a read error may underlie this. This chain's CDR3 is CAWIQLGTDYCYTF. In DNA, the CDR3 is TGTGCCTGGATACAACTCGGGACAGACTATTGCTACACCTTC. This chain uses TRBV30 with TRBJ1-2, with 7 nucleotides matching TRBD1. The CDR3 has 14 amino acids. The germline V gene has CDR1 GTSNPN and CDR2 SVGIG (reference sequence). The entire variable domain, with the rest obtained from reference TRBV30 and TRBJ1-2, is as follows: SQTIHQWPATLVQPVGSPLSLECTVEGTSNPNLYWYRQAAGRGLQLLFYSVGIGQISSEVPQNLSASRPQDRQFILSSKKLLLSDSGFYLCAWIQLGTDYCYTFGSGTRLTVV.

This clone was counted between two and nine times. The chain is built from TRBV19 and TRBJ2-7; 7 bases are a match to TRBD1. This CDR3 has 18 amino acids. Germline V CDR1 and CDR2: LNHDA, SQIVND (reference sequence). The V segment lost 6 bases and the J segment 4 bases; nucleotides outside the gene matches: 21. The CDR3 loop reads CASRFRRPQTGIGYEQYF. CDR3 sequence (DNA): TGTGCCAGTAGGTTCCGGAGACCCCAGACAGGGATCGGGTACGAGCAGTACTTC. Together with reference TRBV19 and TRBJ2-7, the CDR3 gives the full variable domain: DGGITQSPKYLFRKEGQNVTLSCEQNLNHDAMYWYRQDPGQGLRLIYYSQIVNDFQKGDIAEGYSVSREKKESFPLTVTSAQKNPTAFYLCASRFRRPQTGIGYEQYFGPGTRLTVT.